A selection of T cell receptor beta chains follows, all from one sample in a study of cytomegalovirus exposure and HLA in healthy donors. Assay used: immunoSEQ multiplex PCR; TCRdb lists only in-frame clones, some missing. The sample has roughly 200,000 clones, roughly 13% seen once. The sequencing input was PBMCs. The origin of the receptors is a man aged 50 to 59 in good health and CMV-seropositive. Both conserved end residues are part of each CDR3. Size is stated for part of the rows, as once, few or many counts, or as a class when the clone is expanded.

j_call: TRBJ1-3; clone_size: .; v_call: TRBV6-5; cdr3_aa: CASSPSNSGNTIYF
j_call: TRBJ1-6; clone_size: .; v_call: TRBV2; cdr3_aa: CASRVTGGYISPLHF
j_call: TRBJ1-1; clone_size: .; v_call: TRBV6-1; cdr3_aa: CASSWDRGEAFF
j_call: TRBJ1-2; clone_size: few; v_call: TRBV5-6; cdr3_aa: CASSSHLERRGYGYTF
j_call: TRBJ1-4; clone_size: few; v_call: TRBV9; cdr3_aa: CASSANRGWNEKLFF
j_call: TRBJ2-2; clone_size: few; v_call: TRBV6-4; cdr3_aa: CASSDSGGELFF
j_call: TRBJ2-7; clone_size: few; v_call: TRBV6-5; cdr3_aa: CASSDGTGNYEQYF
j_call: TRBJ2-5; clone_size: few; v_call: TRBV29-1; cdr3_aa: CSVGGRQETQYF
j_call: TRBJ2-7; clone_size: .; v_call: TRBV18; cdr3_aa: CASSPRTGPEYEQYF
j_call: TRBJ1-2; clone_size: .; v_call: TRBV30; cdr3_aa: CAWRDRHYGYTF
j_call: TRBJ2-3; clone_size: few; v_call: TRBV7-9; cdr3_aa: CASSLRTGDTDTQYF
j_call: TRBJ1-5; clone_size: few; v_call: TRBV6-4; cdr3_aa: CASSDGQGFRQPQHF
j_call: TRBJ1-5; clone_size: few; v_call: TRBV19; cdr3_aa: CASSSWISGTAKNQPQHF
j_call: TRBJ1-5; clone_size: few; v_call: TRBV7-9; cdr3_aa: CASSPGTGVSQPQHF
j_call: TRBJ1-2; clone_size: .; v_call: TRBV7-2; cdr3_aa: CASSLSLAGAIGGYTF
j_call: TRBJ1-2; clone_size: .; v_call: TRBV9; cdr3_aa: CASSVALSGGGYTF
j_call: TRBJ2-1; clone_size: few; v_call: TRBV4-3; cdr3_aa: CASSPAGGRSYNEQFF
j_call: TRBJ2-3; clone_size: .; v_call: TRBV5-1; cdr3_aa: CASSRAGAGGDTQYF
j_call: TRBJ2-2; clone_size: .; v_call: TRBV12-5; cdr3_aa: CASGWGQGVTGELFF
j_call: TRBJ1-2; clone_size: few; v_call: TRBV5-1; cdr3_aa: CASSLSPEVGSGYTF
j_call: TRBJ2-1; clone_size: .; v_call: TRBV11-3; cdr3_aa: CASSPEGGASYNEQFF
j_call: TRBJ1-4; clone_size: few; v_call: TRBV9; cdr3_aa: CASSVAWGVNEKLFF
j_call: TRBJ1-2; clone_size: few; v_call: TRBV29-1; cdr3_aa: CSVEFQGDGYTF
j_call: TRBJ2-3; clone_size: few; v_call: TRBV5-1; cdr3_aa: CASSLETPLLTDTQYF
j_call: TRBJ2-6; clone_size: few; v_call: TRBV7-2; cdr3_aa: CASSLAKGRQSLAGANVLTF
j_call: TRBJ2-1; clone_size: few; v_call: TRBV7-2; cdr3_aa: CASSLILDEQFF
j_call: TRBJ2-2; clone_size: .; v_call: TRBV5-1; cdr3_aa: CASSLTSSDGELFF
j_call: TRBJ2-3; clone_size: few; v_call: TRBV5-6; cdr3_aa: CASSLARADYTDTQYF
j_call: TRBJ1-5; clone_size: few; v_call: TRBV7-2; cdr3_aa: CASSLTRYNQPQHF
j_call: TRBJ1-1; clone_size: few; v_call: TRBV19; cdr3_aa: CASSSETNTEAFF
j_call: TRBJ1-2; clone_size: .; v_call: TRBV5-1; cdr3_aa: CASSLEPTGRGGYTF
j_call: TRBJ2-2; clone_size: .; v_call: TRBV6-5; cdr3_aa: CASSSPGGNTGELFF
j_call: TRBJ2-5; clone_size: .; v_call: TRBV28; cdr3_aa: CASRSPLGLAQTQYF
j_call: TRBJ2-2; clone_size: few; v_call: TRBV2; cdr3_aa: CASSDGGTGLLAGELFF
j_call: TRBJ1-4; clone_size: .; v_call: TRBV28; cdr3_aa: CASSPTGGEKLFF
j_call: TRBJ2-1; clone_size: .; v_call: TRBV5-1; cdr3_aa: CASSSGLAGSSYNEQFF
j_call: TRBJ2-3; clone_size: .; v_call: TRBV19; cdr3_aa: CAISPGVSPTDTQYF
j_call: TRBJ1-3; clone_size: .; v_call: TRBV6-5; cdr3_aa: CASTTTGNTIYF
j_call: TRBJ1-6; clone_size: .; v_call: TRBV6-5; cdr3_aa: CASGRTYNSPLHF
j_call: TRBJ1-2; clone_size: few; v_call: TRBV11-2; cdr3_aa: CASSVDRNYGYTF
j_call: TRBJ2-2; clone_size: few; v_call: TRBV21-1; cdr3_aa: CASSKGGPMNTGELFF
j_call: TRBJ1-4; clone_size: few; v_call: TRBV20-1; cdr3_aa: CSARSGEKLFF
j_call: TRBJ1-3; clone_size: .; v_call: TRBV5-6; cdr3_aa: CASSIRRGNTIYF
j_call: TRBJ2-3; clone_size: .; v_call: TRBV6-1; cdr3_aa: CASSAALNTQYF
j_call: TRBJ1-3; clone_size: few; v_call: TRBV30; cdr3_aa: CAGILGGPGPGNTIYF
j_call: TRBJ2-3; clone_size: few; v_call: TRBV5-4; cdr3_aa: CASSLEDRLAGVTDTQYF
j_call: TRBJ2-1; clone_size: .; v_call: TRBV5-4; cdr3_aa: CASSPEGREQFF
j_call: TRBJ2-5; clone_size: few; v_call: TRBV6-1; cdr3_aa: CASRGGTYRETQYF
j_call: TRBJ1-5; clone_size: few; v_call: TRBV2; cdr3_aa: CASTGGSNQPQHF
j_call: TRBJ1-1; clone_size: .; v_call: TRBV7-9; cdr3_aa: CASSLGVGRAFF
j_call: TRBJ1-6; clone_size: .; v_call: TRBV5-6; cdr3_aa: CASSLRSSYNSPLHF
j_call: TRBJ1-2; clone_size: few; v_call: TRBV10-2; cdr3_aa: CASTESGLSYGYTF
j_call: TRBJ1-6; clone_size: few; v_call: TRBV4-2; cdr3_aa: CASRQQVGQDNSPLHF
j_call: TRBJ1-1; clone_size: .; v_call: TRBV6-5; cdr3_aa: CASMYSLNTEAFF
j_call: TRBJ1-5; clone_size: few; v_call: TRBV28; cdr3_aa: CASSLPGQAVGPQHF